The TCR beta chain described here comes from a study of cytomegalovirus exposure and HLA in healthy donors. Separate from the roughly 630-subject first cohort was the approximately 120-subject validation cohort, to which the donors belonged. The CDR3 contains 15 residues. The germline V gene encodes CDR1 SEHNR and CDR2 FQNEAQ (reference sequence). Losses at the gene ends were 5 bases for V and 3 bases for J; bases not matched to a gene: 9. TCRdb's copy holds only in-frame clones and misses some; the assay was immunoSEQ multiplex PCR. The table records about 49,000 clones, about 90% of them present only once.

This sequence originates from a man aged 18 to 30 in good health and CMV-seronegative. Sequencing was carried out using PBMCs. The J gene is TRBJ2-5, the V gene TRBV7-9; TRBD2 matches at 7 bases. Written as DNA, the CDR3 is TGTGCCAGCAGCCCACTCGGGGGAGGGGAAGAGACCCAGTACTTC. This encodes CASSPLGGGEETQYF.